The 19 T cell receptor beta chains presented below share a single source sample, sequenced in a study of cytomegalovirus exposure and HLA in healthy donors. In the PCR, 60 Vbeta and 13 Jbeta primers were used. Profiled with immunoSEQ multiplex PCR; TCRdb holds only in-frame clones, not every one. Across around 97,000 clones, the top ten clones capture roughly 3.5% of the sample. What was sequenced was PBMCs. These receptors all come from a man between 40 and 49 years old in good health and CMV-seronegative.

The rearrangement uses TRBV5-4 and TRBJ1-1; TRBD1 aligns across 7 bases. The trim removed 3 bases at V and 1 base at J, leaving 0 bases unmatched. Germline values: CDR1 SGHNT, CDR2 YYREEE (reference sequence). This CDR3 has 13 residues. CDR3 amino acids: CASSWDRNTEAFF. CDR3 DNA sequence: TGTGCCAGCAGCTGGGACAGGAACACTGAAGCTTTCTTT.

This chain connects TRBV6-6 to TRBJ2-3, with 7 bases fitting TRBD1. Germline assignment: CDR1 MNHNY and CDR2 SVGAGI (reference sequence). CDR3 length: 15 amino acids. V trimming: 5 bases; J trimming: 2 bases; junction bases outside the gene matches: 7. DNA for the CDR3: TGTGCCAGCAGTAGCCGGGACAGAATCACAGATACGCAGTATTTT. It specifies CASSSRDRITDTQYF.

The CDR3 spells CASSLVAGVVNEQFF. CDR3 coding DNA: TGTGCCAGCAGCTTAGTAGCGGGAGTGGTAAATGAGCAGTTCTTC. This chain connects TRBV7-2 to TRBJ2-1; 9 bases fit TRBD2. V trimming: 1 base; J trimming: 7 bases; junction bases outside the gene matches: 5. CDR3 size: 15 residues. Germline CDR1 SGHTA, CDR2 FQGNSA.

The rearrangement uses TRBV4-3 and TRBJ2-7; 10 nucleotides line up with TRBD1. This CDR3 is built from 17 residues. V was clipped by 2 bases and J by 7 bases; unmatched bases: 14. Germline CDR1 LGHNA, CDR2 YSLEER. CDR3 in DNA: TGCGCCAGCAGCCAATTCCTTACCGGGACAGGGGCTCTTGAGCAGTACTTC. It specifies CASSQFLTGTGALEQYF.

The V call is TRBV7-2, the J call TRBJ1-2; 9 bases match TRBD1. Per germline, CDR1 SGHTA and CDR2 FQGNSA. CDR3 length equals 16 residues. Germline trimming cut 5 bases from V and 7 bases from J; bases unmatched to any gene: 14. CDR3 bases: TGTGCCAGCAGCAGAGGTGTGGGGACAGGGACGTTTGGCTACACCTTC. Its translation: CASSRGVGTGTFGYTF. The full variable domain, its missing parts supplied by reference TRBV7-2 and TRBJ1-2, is GAGVSQSPSNKVTEKGKDVELRCDPISGHTALYWYRQSLGQGLEFLIYFQGNSAPDKSGLPSDRFSAERTGGSVSTLTIQRTQQEDSAVYLCASSRGVGTGTFGYTFGSGTRLTVV.

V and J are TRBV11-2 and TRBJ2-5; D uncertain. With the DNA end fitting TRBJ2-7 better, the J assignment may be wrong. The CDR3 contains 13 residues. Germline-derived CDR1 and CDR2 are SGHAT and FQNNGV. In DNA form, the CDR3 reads TGTGCCAGCAGCTATCCTCTCTCCTACGAGCAGTACTTC. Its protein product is CASSYPLSYEQYF.

DNA for the CDR3: TGTGCCAGCAGCGTACGCGGAGGCTCCTACGAGCAGTACTTC. Residues: CASSVRGGSYEQYF. This sequence joins TRBV9 and TRBJ2-7, with D perhaps matching TRBD2 (5 bases). V lost 1 base and J lost 0, with 8 bases in between. The V gene's germline CDR1 is SGDLS and CDR2 YYNGEE. CDR3 size: 14 residues.

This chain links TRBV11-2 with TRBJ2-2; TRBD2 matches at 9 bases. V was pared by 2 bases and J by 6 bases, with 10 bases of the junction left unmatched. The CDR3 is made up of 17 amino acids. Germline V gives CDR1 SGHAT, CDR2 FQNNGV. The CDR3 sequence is CASSLTWRAGGSGELFF. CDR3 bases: TGTGCCAGCAGCTTAACGTGGAGAGCGGGGGGCTCCGGGGAGCTGTTTTTT.

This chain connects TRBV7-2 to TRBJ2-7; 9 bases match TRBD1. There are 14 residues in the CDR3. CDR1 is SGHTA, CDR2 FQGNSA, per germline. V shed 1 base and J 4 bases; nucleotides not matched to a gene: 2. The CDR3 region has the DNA TGTGCCAGCAGCTTAGGGGGACAGGGTTACGAGCAGTACTTC. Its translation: CASSLGGQGYEQYF. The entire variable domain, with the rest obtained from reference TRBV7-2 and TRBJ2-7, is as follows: GAGVSQSPSNKVTEKGKDVELRCDPISGHTALYWYRQSLGQGLEFLIYFQGNSAPDKSGLPSDRFSAERTGGSVSTLTIQRTQQEDSAVYLCASSLGGQGYEQYFGPGTRLTVT.

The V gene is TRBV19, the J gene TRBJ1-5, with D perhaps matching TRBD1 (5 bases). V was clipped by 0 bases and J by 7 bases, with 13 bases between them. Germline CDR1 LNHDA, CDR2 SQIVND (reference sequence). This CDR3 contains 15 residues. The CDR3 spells CASSIDQGYWQPQHF. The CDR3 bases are TGTGCCAGTAGTATAGATCAGGGATACTGGCAGCCCCAGCATTTT.

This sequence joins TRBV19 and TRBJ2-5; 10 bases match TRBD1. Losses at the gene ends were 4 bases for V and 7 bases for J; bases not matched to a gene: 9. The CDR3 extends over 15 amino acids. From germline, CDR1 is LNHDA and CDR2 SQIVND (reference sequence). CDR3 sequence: CASSSRDRGRGTQYF. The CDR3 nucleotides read TGTGCCAGTAGTAGCCGGGACAGGGGCCGTGGGACCCAGTACTTC.

CDR3 DNA: TGTGCCAGCAGTTTATCGAATGGTATGGAGGAGCAGTTCTTC. Translated, it gives CASSLSNGMEEQFF. The rearrangement links TRBV27 to TRBJ2-1; D remains unclear. V shed 0 bases and J shed 10 bases, with 13 bases lying between them. CDR1 and CDR2 (germline): MNHEY, SMNVEV (reference sequence). CDR3 size: 14 residues.

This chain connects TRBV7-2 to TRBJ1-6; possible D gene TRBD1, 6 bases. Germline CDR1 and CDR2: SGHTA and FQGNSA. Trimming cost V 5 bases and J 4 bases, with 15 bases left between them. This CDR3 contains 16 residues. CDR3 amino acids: CASSTRQESYNSPLHF. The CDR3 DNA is TGTGCCAGCAGCACAAGACAGGAATCTTATAATTCACCCCTCCACTTT.

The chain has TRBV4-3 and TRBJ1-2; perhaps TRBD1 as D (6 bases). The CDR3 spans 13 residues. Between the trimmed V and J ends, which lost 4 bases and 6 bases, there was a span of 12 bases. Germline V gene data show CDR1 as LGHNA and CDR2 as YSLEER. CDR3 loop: CASSRTDRDGYTF. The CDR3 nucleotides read TGCGCCAGCAGCCGTACGGACAGAGATGGCTACACCTTC.

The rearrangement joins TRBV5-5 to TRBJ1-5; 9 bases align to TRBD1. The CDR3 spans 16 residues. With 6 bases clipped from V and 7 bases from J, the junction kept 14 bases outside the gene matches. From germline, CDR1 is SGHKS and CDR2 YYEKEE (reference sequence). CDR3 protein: CASMIGQGMVGQPQHF. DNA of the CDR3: TGTGCCAGCATGATCGGACAGGGGATGGTTGGACAGCCCCAGCATTTT.

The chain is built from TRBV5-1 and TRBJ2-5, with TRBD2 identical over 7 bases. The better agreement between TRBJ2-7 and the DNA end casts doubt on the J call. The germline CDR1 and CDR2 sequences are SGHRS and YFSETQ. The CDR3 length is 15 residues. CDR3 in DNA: TGCGCCAGCAGCTTGGCACTCCTCGGGGGGTACGAGCAGTACTTC. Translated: CASSLALLGGYEQYF.

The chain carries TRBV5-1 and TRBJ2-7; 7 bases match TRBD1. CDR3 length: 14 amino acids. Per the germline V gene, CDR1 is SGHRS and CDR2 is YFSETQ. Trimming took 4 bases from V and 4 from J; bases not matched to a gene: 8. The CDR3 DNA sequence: TGCGCCAGCAGCCCGACAGGGACAGAATACGAGCAGTACTTC. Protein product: CASSPTGTEYEQYF.

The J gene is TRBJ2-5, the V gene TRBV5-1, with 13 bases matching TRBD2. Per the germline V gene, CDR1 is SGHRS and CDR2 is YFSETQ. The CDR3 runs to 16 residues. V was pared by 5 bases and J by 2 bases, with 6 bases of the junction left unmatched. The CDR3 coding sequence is TGCGCCAGCAGACCGGGACTAGCGGGGAATCAAGAGACCCAGTACTTC. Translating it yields CASRPGLAGNQETQYF.

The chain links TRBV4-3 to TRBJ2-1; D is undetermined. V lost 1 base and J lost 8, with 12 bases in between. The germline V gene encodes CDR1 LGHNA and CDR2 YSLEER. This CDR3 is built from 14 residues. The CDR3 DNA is TGCGCCAGCAGCCAAGCGGGTACCGCGGATGAGCAGTTCTTC. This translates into CASSQAGTADEQFF.